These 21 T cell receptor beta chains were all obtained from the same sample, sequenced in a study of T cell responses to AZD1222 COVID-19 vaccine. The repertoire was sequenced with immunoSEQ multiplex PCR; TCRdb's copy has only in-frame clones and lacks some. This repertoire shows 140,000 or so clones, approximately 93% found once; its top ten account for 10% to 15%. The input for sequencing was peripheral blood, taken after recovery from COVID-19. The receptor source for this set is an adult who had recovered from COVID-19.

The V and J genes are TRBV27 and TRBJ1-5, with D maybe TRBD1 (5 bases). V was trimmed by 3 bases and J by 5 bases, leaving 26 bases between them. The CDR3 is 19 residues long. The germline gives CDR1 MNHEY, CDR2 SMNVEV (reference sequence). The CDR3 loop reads CASSFRFTGQHPFDQPQHF. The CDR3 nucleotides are TGTGCCAGCAGTTTTCGGTTCACAGGCCAACACCCCTTCGATCAGCCCCAGCATTTT.

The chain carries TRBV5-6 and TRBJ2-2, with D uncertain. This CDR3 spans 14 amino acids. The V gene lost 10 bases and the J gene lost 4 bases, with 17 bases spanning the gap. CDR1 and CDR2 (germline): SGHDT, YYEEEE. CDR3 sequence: CAATETPGTGELFF. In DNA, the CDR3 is TGTGCCGCAACCGAGACACCTGGCACCGGGGAGCTGTTTTTT.

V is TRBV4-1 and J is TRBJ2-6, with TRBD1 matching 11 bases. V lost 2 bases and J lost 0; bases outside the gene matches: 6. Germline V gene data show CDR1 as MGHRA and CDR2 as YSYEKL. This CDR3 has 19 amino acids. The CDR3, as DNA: TGCGCCAGCAGCCAACCTCGGACAGGGGGCAACTCTGGGGCCAACGTCCTGACTTTC. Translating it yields CASSQPRTGGNSGANVLTF.

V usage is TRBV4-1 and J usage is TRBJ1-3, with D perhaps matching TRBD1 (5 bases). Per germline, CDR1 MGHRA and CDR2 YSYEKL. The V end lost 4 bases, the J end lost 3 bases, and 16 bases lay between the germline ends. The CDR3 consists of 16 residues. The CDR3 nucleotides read TGCGCCAGCAGCCGCCTACCGACAGTAATTGGAAACACCATATATTTT. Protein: CASSRLPTVIGNTIYF.

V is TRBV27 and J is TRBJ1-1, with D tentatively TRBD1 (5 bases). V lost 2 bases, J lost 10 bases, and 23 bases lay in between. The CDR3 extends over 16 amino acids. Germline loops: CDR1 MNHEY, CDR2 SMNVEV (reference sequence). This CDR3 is CASSLRALDSSLGAFF. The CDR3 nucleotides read TGTGCCAGCAGTTTAAGGGCGCTCGACAGCTCGTTGGGAGCTTTCTTT.

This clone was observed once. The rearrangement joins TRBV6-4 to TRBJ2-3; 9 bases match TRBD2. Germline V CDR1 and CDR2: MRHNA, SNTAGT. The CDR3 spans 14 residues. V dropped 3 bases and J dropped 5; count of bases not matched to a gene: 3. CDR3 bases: TGTGCCAGCAGTGAGGATAGCGGGAGAGATACGCAGTATTTT. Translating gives CASSEDSGRDTQYF.

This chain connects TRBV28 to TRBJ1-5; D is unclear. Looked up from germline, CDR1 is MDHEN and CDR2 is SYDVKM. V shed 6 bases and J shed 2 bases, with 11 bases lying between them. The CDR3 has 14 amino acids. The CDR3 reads CASSPWGGNQPQHF. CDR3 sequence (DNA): TGTGCCAGCAGCCCCTGGGGTGGCAATCAGCCCCAGCATTTT.

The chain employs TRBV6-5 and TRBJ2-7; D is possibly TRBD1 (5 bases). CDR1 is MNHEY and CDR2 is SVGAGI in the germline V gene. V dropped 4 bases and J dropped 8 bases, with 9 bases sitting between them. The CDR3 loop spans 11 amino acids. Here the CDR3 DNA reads TGTGCCAGCAGTTTAGGGGCCAAGCAGTACTTC. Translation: CASSLGAKQYF.

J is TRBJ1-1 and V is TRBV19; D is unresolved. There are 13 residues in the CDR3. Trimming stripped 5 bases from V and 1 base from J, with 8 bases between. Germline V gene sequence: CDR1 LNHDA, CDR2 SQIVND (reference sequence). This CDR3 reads CASSLNKNTEAFF. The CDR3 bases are TGTGCCAGTAGTCTGAATAAGAACACTGAAGCTTTCTTT.

CDR3 region: CASSFVEQETQYF. As DNA, the CDR3 is TGTGCCAGCAGCTTTGTGGAGCAAGAGACCCAGTACTTC. This chain joins TRBV11-2 and TRBJ2-5; D unclear. CDR1 is SGHAT, CDR2 FQNNGV, per germline. The CDR3 is 13 residues long. V dropped 3 bases and J dropped 2 bases, with 7 bases sitting between them. The full variable domain, completed using reference TRBV11-2 and TRBJ2-5, is EAGVAQSPRYKIIEKRQSVAFWCNPISGHATLYWYQQILGQGPKLLIQFQNNGVVDDSQLPKDRFSAERLKGVDSTLKIQPAKLEDSAVYLCASSFVEQETQYFGPGTRLLVL.

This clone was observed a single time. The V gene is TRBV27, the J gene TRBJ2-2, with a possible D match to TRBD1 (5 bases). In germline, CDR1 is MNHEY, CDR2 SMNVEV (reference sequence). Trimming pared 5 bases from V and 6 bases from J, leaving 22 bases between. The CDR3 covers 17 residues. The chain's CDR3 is CASSRPPDSYPAGELFF. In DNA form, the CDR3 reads TGTGCCAGCAGTCGGCCCCCCGACAGTTATCCGGCCGGGGAGCTGTTTTTT.

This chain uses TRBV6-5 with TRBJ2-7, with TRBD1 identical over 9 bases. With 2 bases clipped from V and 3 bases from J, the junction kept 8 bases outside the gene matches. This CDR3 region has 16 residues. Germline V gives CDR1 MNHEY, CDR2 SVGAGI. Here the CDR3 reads CASSYRSGTGLYEQYF. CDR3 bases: TGTGCCAGCAGTTACCGTTCCGGGACAGGGCTCTACGAGCAGTACTTC.

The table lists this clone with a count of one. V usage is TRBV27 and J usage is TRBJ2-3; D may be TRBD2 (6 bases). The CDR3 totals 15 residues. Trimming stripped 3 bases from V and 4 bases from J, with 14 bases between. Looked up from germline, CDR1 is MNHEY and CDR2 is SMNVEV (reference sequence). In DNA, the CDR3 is TGTGCCAGCAGTTTGCCCCGACTAGGGGCAGATACGCAGTATTTT. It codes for CASSLPRLGADTQYF.

The CDR3, as DNA: TGTGCCATCAGCGACAGCAACTCCTACAATGAGCAGTTCTTC. Residues: CAISDSNSYNEQFF. This chain uses TRBV10-3 with TRBJ2-1; possibly TRBD1 for D (5 bases). This CDR3 has 14 amino acids. The germline gives CDR1 ENHRY, CDR2 SYGVKD. Trimming stripped 6 bases from V and 0 bases from J, with 9 bases between.

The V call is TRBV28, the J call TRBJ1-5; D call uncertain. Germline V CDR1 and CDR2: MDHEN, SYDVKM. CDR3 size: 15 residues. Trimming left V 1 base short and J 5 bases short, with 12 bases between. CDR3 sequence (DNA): TGTGCCAGCAGTTTATCGGTCAGCCCCCATCAGCCCCAGCATTTT. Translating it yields CASSLSVSPHQPQHF.

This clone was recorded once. The CDR3 sequence is CASSTRTGQNTEAFF. CDR3 nucleotides: TGTGCCAGCAGCACTCGGACAGGGCAGAACACTGAAGCTTTCTTT. This rearrangement joins TRBV5-4 to TRBJ1-1; 8 bases are shared with TRBD1. The CDR3 has 15 amino acids. Trimming took 4 bases from V and 1 from J; bases not matched to a gene: 6. Germline V gives CDR1 SGHNT, CDR2 YYREEE (reference sequence).

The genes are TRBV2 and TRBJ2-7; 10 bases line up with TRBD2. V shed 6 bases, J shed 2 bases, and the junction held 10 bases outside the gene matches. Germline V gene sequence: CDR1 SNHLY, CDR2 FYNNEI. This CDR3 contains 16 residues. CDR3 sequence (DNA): TGTGCCAGCAGGATATTTAGCGGGAGGACCCCCTACGAGCAGTACTTC. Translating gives CASRIFSGRTPYEQYF.

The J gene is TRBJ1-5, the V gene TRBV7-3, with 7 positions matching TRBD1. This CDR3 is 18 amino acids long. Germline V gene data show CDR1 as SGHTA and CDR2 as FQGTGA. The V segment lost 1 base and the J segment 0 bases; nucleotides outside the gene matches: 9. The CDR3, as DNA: TGTGCCAGCAGCTTAATCGGTATGGGACAGAGTAGCAATCAGCCCCAGCATTTT. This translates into CASSLIGMGQSSNQPQHF.

DNA for the CDR3: TGTGCCAGCAGTCAAAACCGACTAGCGGGAGCAGGTGGGCAAGAGCAGTTCTTC. This encodes CASSQNRLAGAGGQEQFF. V is TRBV5-5 and J is TRBJ2-1; 12 nucleotides line up with TRBD2. Trimming took 5 bases from V and 10 from J; bases not matched to a gene: 19. Germline assignment: CDR1 SGHKS and CDR2 YYEKEE (reference sequence). This CDR3 comprises 18 residues.

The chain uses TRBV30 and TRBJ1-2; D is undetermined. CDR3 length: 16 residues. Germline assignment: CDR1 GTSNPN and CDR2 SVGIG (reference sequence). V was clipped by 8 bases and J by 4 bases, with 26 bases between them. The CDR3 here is CAGLTLQDQVSYGYTF. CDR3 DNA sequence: TGTGCCGGGTTGACACTTCAGGACCAAGTGAGCTATGGCTACACCTTC. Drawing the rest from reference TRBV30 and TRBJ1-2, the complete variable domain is SQTIHQWPATLVQPVGSPLSLECTVEGTSNPNLYWYRQAAGRGLQLLFYSVGIGQISSEVPQNLSASRPQDRQFILSSKKLLLSDSGFYLCAGLTLQDQVSYGYTFGSGTRLTVV.

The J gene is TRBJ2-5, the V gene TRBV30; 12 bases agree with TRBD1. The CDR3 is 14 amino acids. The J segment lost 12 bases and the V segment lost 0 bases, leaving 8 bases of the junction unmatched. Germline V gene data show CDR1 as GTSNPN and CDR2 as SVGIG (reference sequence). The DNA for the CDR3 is TGTGCCTGGAGTGTAGGGACAGGGGGCGTTCAAGAGTACTTC. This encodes CAWSVGTGGVQEYF. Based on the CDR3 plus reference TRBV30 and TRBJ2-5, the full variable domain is SQTIHQWPATLVQPVGSPLSLECTVEGTSNPNLYWYRQAAGRGLQLLFYSVGIGQISSEVPQNLSASRPQDRQFILSSKKLLLSDSGFYLCAWSVGTGGVQEYFGPGTRLLVL.